A selection of T cell receptor beta chains follows, all from one sample in a study of graft-versus-host responses after intestinal transplantation. The assay was immunoSEQ multiplex PCR, and TCRdb's table has in-frame clones only and misses some. This sample has about 110,000 clones, with approximately 93% found just once. No antigen has been assigned to these receptors. The sample was unstimulated CD8+ T cells sorted from spleen or lymph node cells, taken before transplant. The receptor set was obtained from a human donor who was the organ donor for an intestinal transplant. CDR3s include the opening cysteine and the closing phenylalanine or tryptophan. Each record gives: CDR3 DNA, CDR3 protein, J gene, clone size, D gene, V gene. The D gene is left open where the match is weak. Clone size is not always given. Where it is, it says once, few, many or a class for expanded clones.

TGTGCCAGCACTCAGGGTTATGGCTACACCTTC CASTQGYGYTF TRBJ1-2 NA NA TRBV6-5
TGCAGCGTTGAAGATCCCGGGACAGGGGCCTCCTACGAGCAGTACTTC CSVEDPGTGASYEQYF TRBJ2-7 NA TRBD1 TRBV29-1
TGCGCCAGCAGCATGGGACAGGGCCCCTACGAGCAGTACTTC CASSMGQGPYEQYF TRBJ2-7 NA TRBD1 TRBV5-1
TGTGCCAGCTGCCCCGTCTCTGGGGCCAACGTCCTGACTTTC CASCPVSGANVLTF TRBJ2-6 NA NA TRBV6-5
TGTGCCAGCAGTTACTCGGGAGAGGTGGAGACCCAGTACTTC CASSYSGEVETQYF TRBJ2-5 NA NA TRBV6-5
TGTGCCAGCAGCTCTATTGAGTTATTAAACACCGGGGAGCTGTTTTTT CASSSIELLNTGELFF TRBJ2-2 few NA TRBV7-8
TGTGCCAGCAGCCTCAGCGGGAGAGGCTACGAGCAGTACTTC CASSLSGRGYEQYF TRBJ2-7 NA TRBD2 TRBV9
TGTGCCAGCAGCTTAGCCTCGCGGGAGTTGGACGAGCAGTACTTC CASSLASRELDEQYF TRBJ2-7 NA TRBD2 TRBV7-2
TGTGCCTGGGCCCCGCCGGGGCCCCAGACCCAGTACTTC CAWAPPGPQTQYF TRBJ2-5 NA NA TRBV30
TGCAGCGTTGACGGCGGGGTGGCAGATACGCAGTATTTT CSVDGGVADTQYF TRBJ2-3 NA NA TRBV29-1
TGTGCCAGCTCGACCCCAGACGGAGGGGACCCAGATACGCAGTATTTT CASSTPDGGDPDTQYF TRBJ2-3 NA NA TRBV7-9
TGCGCCAGCAGCCAAGCCTTCGACAGTCCCAGCTCCTACGAGCAGTACTTC CASSQAFDSPSSYEQYF TRBJ2-7 few NA TRBV4-1
TGTGCCAGCAGTCCACAAGGGCATGAGCAGTTCTTC CASSPQGHEQFF TRBJ2-1 NA NA TRBV5-6
TGTGCCAGCAGCGGCCCACAGGGGGACTATGGCTACACCTTC CASSGPQGDYGYTF TRBJ1-2 NA TRBD1 TRBV7-9
TGTGCCAGCAGCAAAAGCGGGATTGCAGATACGCAGTATTTT CASSKSGIADTQYF TRBJ2-3 NA TRBD2 TRBV5-6
TGTGCCAGCAGTTTAACCGACAGCACTGAAGCTTTCTTT CASSLTDSTEAFF TRBJ1-1 NA NA TRBV28
TGTGCCAGCAGTGTTGTGGGACTCGGGGCTTTCTTT CASSVVGLGAFF TRBJ1-1 NA NA TRBV2
TGTGCCAGCAGCGGCGACGGGACAGGGAACTACGAGCAGTACTTC CASSGDGTGNYEQYF TRBJ2-7 NA TRBD1 TRBV5-4
TGTGCCAGCAGCTTCGGAGATACGCAGTATTTT CASSFGDTQYF TRBJ2-3 NA NA TRBV7-9
TGTGCCAGCAGCTTACGACGGGAGGGGTACAATGAGCAGTTCTTC CASSLRREGYNEQFF TRBJ2-1 NA TRBD2 TRBV7-9
TGCGCCAGCAGCCAAGAACCGGGAGGGCCATACGCTGAGCAGTTCTTC CASSQEPGGPYAEQFF TRBJ2-1 NA TRBD2 TRBV4-1
TGTGCCAGCAGCTTGGGTGTCGGTCAGCCCCAGCATTTT CASSLGVGQPQHF TRBJ1-5 NA NA TRBV5-4